This T cell receptor beta chain derives from a study of blood T cell repertoires in COVID-19. Study context: The United States, Italy and Spain supplied acute and convalescent COVID-19 samples. T cells, B-cell-depleted T cells, or PBMCs supplied cDNA or gDNA.

As handled by the study authors: Reference gene primer amplification in the assay estimated nucleated cell counts. Assay used: immunoSEQ multiplex PCR; TCRdb lists only in-frame clones, some missing. V, J and clone size were drawn from that table, and D and trimming were deduced from the DNA. The sample yields 300,000 to 400,000 clones, around 84% seen once. The TCR comes from a human donor in a cohort sampled during active COVID-19. The sequenced sample was peripheral blood.

CDR3 coding DNA: TGTGCCGTTCGTGAGCGGAGTAGCGGGTTTTCACAAGAGACCCAGTACTTC. Its protein product is CAVRERSSGFSQETQYF. The chain links TRBV10-3 to TRBJ2-5, with TRBD2 identical over 7 bases. V was clipped by 11 bases and J by 2 bases; unmatched bases: 20. This CDR3 has 17 residues. Germline V gene data show CDR1 as ENHRY and CDR2 as SYGVKD.